This T cell receptor beta chain was documented in a study of cytomegalovirus exposure and HLA in healthy donors. This clone occurred once. PCR was performed using 60 Vbeta and 13 Jbeta primers. TCRdb keeps only in-frame clones here, not all; method: immunoSEQ multiplex PCR. This sample carries 60,000 to 70,000 clones, around 78% of them seen once, and the ten largest clones take about 8%. Between the trimmed V and J ends, which lost 3 bases and 6 bases, there was a span of 15 bases. CDR3 length: 14 residues. CDR1 and CDR2 from the germline V gene are SGDLS and YYNGEE. Sequenced input: PBMCs. The chain has TRBV9 and TRBJ1-2; D possibly corresponds to TRBD1 (6 bases). This sequence originates from a man aged 18 to 29 in good health and CMV-seropositive. This CDR3 is CASSEAGQGNGYTF. In DNA form, the CDR3 reads TGTGCCAGCAGCGAGGCTGGCCAGGGGAATGGCTACACCTTC. Using reference TRBV9 and TRBJ1-2 for the parts outside the CDR3, the full variable domain is DSGVTQTPKHLITATGQRVTLRCSPRSGDLSVYWYQQSLDQGLQFLIQYYNGEERAKGNILERFSAQQFPDLHSELNLSSLELGDSALYFCASSEAGQGNGYTFGSGTRLTVV.